One and the same sample provided the 13 T cell receptor beta chains below, sequenced in a study of T cell responses to AZD1222 COVID-19 vaccine. TCRdb's table, derived via immunoSEQ multiplex PCR, lists solely in-frame clones and lacks some. The sample has roughly 100,000 clones, approximately 88% seen once. This specimen was peripheral blood, taken on day 0 of AZD1222 vaccination. The source of these receptors is an adult in good health.

CDR3 region: CASSRYSGQTEAFF. The CDR3 DNA is TGCGCCAGCAGCAGGTACTCAGGACAAACTGAAGCTTTCTTT. This rearrangement joins TRBV5-1 to TRBJ1-1; weak D call: TRBD1 (5 bases). CDR1 SGHRS and CDR2 YFSETQ come from the germline V gene. The length of the CDR3 is 14 residues. V lost 4 bases to trimming and J lost 5 bases, with 15 bases between them.

This clone was seen a handful of times. The V call is TRBV7-9, the J call TRBJ2-6; D is uncertain. The CDR3 contains 15 residues. Germline V gene data show CDR1 as SEHNR and CDR2 as FQNEAQ (reference sequence). Trimming removed 1 base from V and 4 bases from J, with 8 bases in between. CDR3 coding DNA: TGTGCCAGCAGCTTAGGGGTGTTCGGGGCCAACGTCCTGACTTTC. Its translation: CASSLGVFGANVLTF.

This clone was observed once. The J gene is TRBJ1-3, the V gene TRBV5-1, with 9 bases aligning to TRBD1. Per germline, CDR1 SGHRS and CDR2 YFSETQ. V lost 2 bases and J lost 4; bases outside the gene matches: 4. This CDR3 is 15 amino acids long. This chain's CDR3 is CASSFGQGSGNTIYF. The CDR3 DNA sequence: TGCGCCAGCAGCTTCGGACAGGGGTCAGGAAACACCATATATTTT. The variable domain in full, completed from reference TRBV5-1 and TRBJ1-3, reads KAGVTQTPRYLIKTRGQQVTLSCSPISGHRSVSWYQQTPGQGLQFLFEYFSETQRNKGNFPGRFSGRQFSNSRSEMNVSTLELGDSALYLCASSFGQGSGNTIYFGEGSWLTVV.

The chain has TRBV6-5 and TRBJ1-1, with TRBD1 matching over 7 bases. Germline CDR1 reads MNHEY; CDR2 reads SVGAGI. J was trimmed by 1 base and V by 7 bases; bases with no gene match: 6. This CDR3 spans 14 amino acids. The chain's CDR3 is CASTQQGRNTEAFF. In nucleotides, the CDR3 is TGTGCCAGCACCCAACAGGGGAGGAACACTGAAGCTTTCTTT.

V and J are TRBV11-2 and TRBJ2-6, with TRBD1 matching 8 bases. V shed 4 bases, J shed 1 base, and the junction held 3 bases outside the gene matches. The CDR3 length is 16 residues. From germline, CDR1 is SGHAT and CDR2 FQNNGV. The CDR3 sequence: CASSSTGGSGANVLTF. The CDR3 nucleotides are TGTGCCAGCAGCTCCACAGGGGGGTCTGGGGCCAACGTCCTGACTTTC.

V gene TRBV2 combines with J gene TRBJ1-1; TRBD1 aligns across 7 bases. Trimming at V came to 6 bases and at J to 2 bases, leaving 6 bases not matched to a gene. This CDR3 region has 14 residues. Germline CDR1 SNHLY, CDR2 FYNNEI. The CDR3, as DNA: TGTGCCAGCAGGGGGACAGTTAGCAACACTGAAGCTTTCTTT. This sequence encodes CASRGTVSNTEAFF.

The chain carries TRBV11-2 and TRBJ2-5; no clear D gene. This CDR3 spans 14 amino acids. V lost 2 bases, J lost 4 bases, and 11 bases lay in between. Looked up from germline, CDR1 is SGHAT and CDR2 is FQNNGV. This CDR3 is CASSLFSQGETQYF. The CDR3 DNA is TGTGCCAGCAGCTTATTTAGTCAAGGAGAGACCCAGTACTTC.

The V gene is TRBV2, the J gene TRBJ2-7; perhaps TRBD1 as D (6 bases). Germline loops: CDR1 SNHLY, CDR2 FYNNEI. V lost 3 bases to trimming and J lost 6 bases, with 12 bases between them. The CDR3 length is 13 residues. CDR3 region: CASSDQQGREQYF. The CDR3 coding sequence is TGTGCCAGCAGTGATCAACAGGGACGCGAGCAGTACTTC.

J is TRBJ2-7 and V is TRBV28, with D uncertain. This CDR3 spans 11 amino acids. The germline gives CDR1 MDHEN, CDR2 SYDVKM. The ends were cut back, 5 bases at V and 4 bases at J, with 6 bases in the middle. The CDR3 DNA reads as TGTGCCAGCAGTAGGTTGTACGAGCAGTACTTC. Translated: CASSRLYEQYF.

This chain uses TRBV10-1 with TRBJ2-2; 7 positions match TRBD2. Germline loops: CDR1 WNHNN, CDR2 SYGVQD (reference sequence). The CDR3 runs 14 residues. V gave up 7 bases and J gave up 7 bases; unmatched junction bases: 9. CDR3 in amino acids: CASTSGITGGELFF. DNA for the CDR3: TGCGCCAGCACTAGCGGAATTACAGGCGGGGAGCTGTTTTTT.

The gene calls are TRBV30 and TRBJ2-2; D perhaps matches TRBD1 (6 bases). From germline, CDR1 is GTSNPN and CDR2 SVGIG (reference sequence). The CDR3 covers 12 residues. V lost 4 bases and J lost 3, with 6 bases in between. The DNA for the CDR3 is TGTGCCTGGAACAGGGACACCGGGGAGCTGTTTTTT. This gives the protein CAWNRDTGELFF.

CDR3 loop: CASSPGSGGRETQYF. CDR3 in DNA: TGCGCCAGCAGCCCCGGGAGCGGGGGACGGGAGACCCAGTACTTC. The V gene is TRBV23-1, the J gene TRBJ2-5, with 8 nucleotides matching TRBD2. TRBV23-1 is noted as an ORF with a role that remains uncertain. Trimming took 6 bases from V and 5 from J; bases not matched to a gene: 11. The CDR3 runs to 15 residues.

Comments on this clone: The sample holds other DNA sequences that translate to the same CDR3. This chain links TRBV5-1 with TRBJ2-3; D call uncertain. This CDR3 is 14 amino acids long. Germline V CDR1 and CDR2: SGHRS, YFSETQ. V was trimmed by 0 bases and J by 0 bases, leaving 5 bases between them. CDR3 region: CASSLATSTDTQYF. The CDR3 DNA reads as TGCGCCAGCAGCTTGGCAACAAGCACAGATACGCAGTATTTT. Filled out from reference TRBV5-1 and TRBJ2-3, the complete variable domain reads KAGVTQTPRYLIKTRGQQVTLSCSPISGHRSVSWYQQTPGQGLQFLFEYFSETQRNKGNFPGRFSGRQFSNSRSEMNVSTLELGDSALYLCASSLATSTDTQYFGPGTRLTVL.